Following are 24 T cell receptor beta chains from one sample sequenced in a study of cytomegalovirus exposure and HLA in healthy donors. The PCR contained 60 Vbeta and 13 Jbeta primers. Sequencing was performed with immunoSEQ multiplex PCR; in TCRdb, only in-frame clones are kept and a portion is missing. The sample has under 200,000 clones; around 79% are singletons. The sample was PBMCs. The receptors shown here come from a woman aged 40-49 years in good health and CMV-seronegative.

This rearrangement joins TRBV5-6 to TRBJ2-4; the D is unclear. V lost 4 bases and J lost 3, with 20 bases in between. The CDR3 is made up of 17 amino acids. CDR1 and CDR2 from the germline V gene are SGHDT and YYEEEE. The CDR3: CASSPPNPAFDKNIQYF. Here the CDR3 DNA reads TGTGCCAGCAGCCCCCCTAACCCTGCCTTCGACAAAAACATTCAGTACTTC.

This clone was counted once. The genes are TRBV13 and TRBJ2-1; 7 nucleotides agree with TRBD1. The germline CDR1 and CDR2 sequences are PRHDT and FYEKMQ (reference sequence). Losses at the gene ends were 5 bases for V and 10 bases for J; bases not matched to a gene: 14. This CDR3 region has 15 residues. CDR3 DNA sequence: TGTGCCAGCAGCCCCACGGGACAGTCGTACCGCGAGCAGTTCTTC. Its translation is CASSPTGQSYREQFF.

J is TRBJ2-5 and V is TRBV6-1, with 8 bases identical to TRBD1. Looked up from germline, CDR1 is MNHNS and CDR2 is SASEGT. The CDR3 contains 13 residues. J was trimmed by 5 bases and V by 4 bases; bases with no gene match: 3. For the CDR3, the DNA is TGTGCCAGCAGTGTCCAGGGGGCCGAGACCCAGTACTTC. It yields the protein CASSVQGAETQYF.

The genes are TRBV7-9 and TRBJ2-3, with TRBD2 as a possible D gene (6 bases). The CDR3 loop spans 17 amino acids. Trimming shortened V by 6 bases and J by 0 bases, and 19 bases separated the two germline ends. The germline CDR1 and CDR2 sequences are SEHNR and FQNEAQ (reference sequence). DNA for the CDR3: TGTGCCAGCAGGAAAAGTGGGGGGAGTTATAGCACAGATACGCAGTATTTT. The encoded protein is CASRKSGGSYSTDTQYF.

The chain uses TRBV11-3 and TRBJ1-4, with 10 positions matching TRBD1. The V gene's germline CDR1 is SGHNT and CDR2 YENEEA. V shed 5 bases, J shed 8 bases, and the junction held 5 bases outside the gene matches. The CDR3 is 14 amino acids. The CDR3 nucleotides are TGTGCCAGCAGCGACAGGGGGCCGGGGGAAAAACTGTTTTTT. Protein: CASSDRGPGEKLFF.

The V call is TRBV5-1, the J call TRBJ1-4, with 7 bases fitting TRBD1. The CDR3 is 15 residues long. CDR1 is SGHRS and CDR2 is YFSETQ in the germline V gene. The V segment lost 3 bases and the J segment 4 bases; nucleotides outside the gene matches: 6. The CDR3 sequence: CASSSRQGVNEKLFF. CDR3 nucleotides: TGCGCCAGCAGCTCACGACAGGGTGTTAATGAAAAACTGTTTTTT.

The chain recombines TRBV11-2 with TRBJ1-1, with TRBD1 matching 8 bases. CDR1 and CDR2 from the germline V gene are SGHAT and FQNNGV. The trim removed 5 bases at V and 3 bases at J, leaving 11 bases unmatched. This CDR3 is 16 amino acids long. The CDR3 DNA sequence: TGTGCCAGCAGCCCCTGGGGTAGACAGGGGCACACTGAAGCTTTCTTT. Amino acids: CASSPWGRQGHTEAFF.

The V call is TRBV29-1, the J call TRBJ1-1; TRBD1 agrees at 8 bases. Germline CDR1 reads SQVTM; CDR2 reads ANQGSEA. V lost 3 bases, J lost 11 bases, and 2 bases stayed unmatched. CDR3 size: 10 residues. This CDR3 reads CSVDRGLAFF. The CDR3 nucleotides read TGCAGCGTTGACAGGGGGCTCGCTTTCTTT.

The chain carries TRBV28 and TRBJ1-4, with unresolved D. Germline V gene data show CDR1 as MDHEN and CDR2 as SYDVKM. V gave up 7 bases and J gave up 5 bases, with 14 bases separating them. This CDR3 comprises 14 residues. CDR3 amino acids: CASNSGPLNEKLFF. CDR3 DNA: TGTGCCAGCAATTCAGGTCCTTTAAATGAAAAACTGTTTTTT.

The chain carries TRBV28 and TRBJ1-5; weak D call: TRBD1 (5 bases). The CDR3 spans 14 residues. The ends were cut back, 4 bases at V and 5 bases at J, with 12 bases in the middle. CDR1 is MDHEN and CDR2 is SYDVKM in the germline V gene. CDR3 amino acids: CASSSRAGDQPQHF. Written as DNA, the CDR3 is TGTGCCAGCAGTTCCAGGGCGGGGGATCAGCCCCAGCATTTT.

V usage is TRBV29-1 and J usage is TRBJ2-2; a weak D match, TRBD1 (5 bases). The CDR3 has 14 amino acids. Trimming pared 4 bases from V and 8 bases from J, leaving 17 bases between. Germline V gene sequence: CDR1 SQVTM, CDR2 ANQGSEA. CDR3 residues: CSVAPGRVAGELFF. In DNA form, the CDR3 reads TGCAGCGTTGCCCCGGGCAGGGTAGCTGGGGAGCTGTTTTTT.

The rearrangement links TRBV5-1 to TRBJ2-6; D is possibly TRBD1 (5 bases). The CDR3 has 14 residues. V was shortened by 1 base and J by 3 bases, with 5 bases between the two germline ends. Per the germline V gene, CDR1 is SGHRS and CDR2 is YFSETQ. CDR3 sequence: CASSLQGGANVLTF. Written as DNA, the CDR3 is TGCGCCAGCAGCTTGCAGGGTGGGGCCAACGTCCTGACTTTC.

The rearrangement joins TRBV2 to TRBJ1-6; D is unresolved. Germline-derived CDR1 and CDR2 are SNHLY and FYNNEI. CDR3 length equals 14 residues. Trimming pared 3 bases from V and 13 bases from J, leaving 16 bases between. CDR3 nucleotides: TGTGCCAGCAGTGACAACGGCCGAGCGGGTCCCCTCCACTTT. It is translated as CASSDNGRAGPLHF.

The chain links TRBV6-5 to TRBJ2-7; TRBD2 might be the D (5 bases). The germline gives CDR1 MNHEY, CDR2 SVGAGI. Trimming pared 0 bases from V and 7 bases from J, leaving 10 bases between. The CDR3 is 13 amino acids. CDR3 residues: CASSYSAPGEQYF. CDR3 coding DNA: TGTGCCAGCAGTTACTCCGCCCCGGGGGAGCAGTACTTC.

CDR3 residues: CASSLIVGVSGPEAFF. The CDR3 DNA sequence: TGTGCCAGCAGCTTGATCGTAGGGGTTTCGGGCCCTGAAGCTTTCTTT. The chain joins TRBV5-6 to TRBJ1-1, with D possibly matching TRBD1 (5 bases). The CDR3 sequence is 16 residues long. Germline CDR1 and CDR2: SGHDT and YYEEEE. Trimming pared 1 base from V and 6 bases from J, leaving 19 bases between.

The CDR3 reads CASSELAELFF. The CDR3 DNA sequence: TGTGCCAGCAGTGAATTGGCGGAGCTGTTTTTT. The chain recombines TRBV6-1 with TRBJ2-2; D unresolved. CDR3 size: 11 residues. Trimming pared 2 bases from V and 10 bases from J, leaving 5 bases between. Germline V gene data show CDR1 as MNHNS and CDR2 as SASEGT.

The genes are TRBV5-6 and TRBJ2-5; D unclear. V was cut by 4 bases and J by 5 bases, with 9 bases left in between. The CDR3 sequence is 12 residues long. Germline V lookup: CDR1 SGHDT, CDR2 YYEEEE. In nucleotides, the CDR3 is TGTGCCAGCAGCCAGCGTGGGGAGACCCAGTACTTC. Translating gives CASSQRGETQYF.

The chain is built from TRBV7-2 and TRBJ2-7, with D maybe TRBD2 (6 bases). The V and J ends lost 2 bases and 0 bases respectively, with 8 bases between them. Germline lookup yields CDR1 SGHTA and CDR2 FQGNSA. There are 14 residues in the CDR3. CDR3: CASSLIGSSYEQYF. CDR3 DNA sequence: TGTGCCAGCAGCTTAATCGGGAGCTCCTACGAGCAGTACTTC.

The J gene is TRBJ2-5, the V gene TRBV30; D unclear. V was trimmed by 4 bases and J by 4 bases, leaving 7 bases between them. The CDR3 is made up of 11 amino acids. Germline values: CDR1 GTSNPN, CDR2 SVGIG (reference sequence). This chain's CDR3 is CAWTLLETQYF. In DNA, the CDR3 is TGTGCCTGGACACTCTTAGAGACCCAGTACTTC.

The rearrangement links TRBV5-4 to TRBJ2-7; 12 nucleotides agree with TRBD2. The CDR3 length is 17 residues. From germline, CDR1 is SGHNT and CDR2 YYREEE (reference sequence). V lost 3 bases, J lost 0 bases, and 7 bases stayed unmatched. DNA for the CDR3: TGTGCCAGCAGCTCGCCACTAGCGGGAGGAATCTCCTACGAGCAGTACTTC. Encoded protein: CASSSPLAGGISYEQYF.

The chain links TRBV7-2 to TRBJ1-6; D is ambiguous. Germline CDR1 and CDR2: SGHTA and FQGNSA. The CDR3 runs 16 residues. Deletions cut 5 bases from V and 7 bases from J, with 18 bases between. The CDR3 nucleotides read TGTGCCAGCAGCCCAGCGTCCGGGAGTACAAATTCACCCCTCCACTTT. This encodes CASSPASGSTNSPLHF.

The CDR3 nucleotides are TGTGCCAGCAGCCCCTATGGGGGGGGTTTAAAGAACGAGCAGTACTTC. Its protein is CASSPYGGGLKNEQYF. This sequence joins TRBV9 and TRBJ2-7, with TRBD2 identical over 7 bases. V was pared by 4 bases and J by 5 bases, with 15 bases of the junction left unmatched. Germline V gives CDR1 SGDLS, CDR2 YYNGEE. CDR3 length: 16 amino acids.

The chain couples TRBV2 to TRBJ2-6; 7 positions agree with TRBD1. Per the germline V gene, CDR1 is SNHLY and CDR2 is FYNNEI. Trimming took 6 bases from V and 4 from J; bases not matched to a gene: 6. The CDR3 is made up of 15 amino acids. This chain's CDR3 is CASREQGYGANVLTF. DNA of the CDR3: TGTGCCAGCAGAGAACAGGGGTACGGGGCCAACGTCCTGACTTTC.

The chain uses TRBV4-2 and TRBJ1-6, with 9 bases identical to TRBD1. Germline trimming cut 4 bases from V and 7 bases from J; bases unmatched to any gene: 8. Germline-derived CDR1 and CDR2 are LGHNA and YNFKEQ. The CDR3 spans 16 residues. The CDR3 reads CASSREGQGNNSPLHF. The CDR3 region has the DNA TGTGCCAGCAGCCGAGAGGGACAGGGAAACAATTCACCCCTCCACTTT.